The clone carrying this TCR beta chain has only one observation. It was during active infection that Seattle patients were enrolled and then longitudinally followed. This CDR3 comprises 13 residues. CDR1 is LNHDA, CDR2 SQIVND, per germline (reference sequence). Trimming pared 6 bases from V and 3 bases from J, leaving 9 bases between. The data were taken from a study of blood T cell repertoires in COVID-19. Study-wide context: The study drew acute and convalescent COVID-19 samples from the United States, Italy and Spain. T cells, B-cell-depleted T cells, or PBMCs supplied cDNA or gDNA.

Original handling: Estimation of nucleated cell counts was performed using reference gene primer amplification. Produced via immunoSEQ multiplex PCR; TCRdb's table is partial and in-frame only. That table supplies the V and J calls and clone size; D and trimming were determined from the DNA. The sample lists around 190,000 clones; around 79% were seen once. The genes are TRBV19 and TRBJ2-1; possible D gene TRBD1, 5 bases. The source material was peripheral blood. The receptor was derived from a woman in her 40s with COVID-19, enrolled during active disease. In DNA, the CDR3 is TGTGCCAGTAGAGGACACCTCTACAATGAGCAGTTCTTC. Translation gives CASRGHLYNEQFF.